Listed below are T cell receptor beta chains from one sample, sequenced in a study of T cell responses to AZD1222 COVID-19 vaccine. Sequencing was performed with immunoSEQ multiplex PCR; in TCRdb, only in-frame clones are kept and a portion is missing. The sample consists of about 110,000 clones, about 90% of them appearing once. The input for sequencing was peripheral blood, taken 28 days after the second AZD1222 dose. Receptor source: an adult who received the AZD1222 COVID-19 vaccine. Each CDR3 is given with its conserved first and last residue. A D gene is named only where the DNA matches it firmly. Some rows have no size entry. The others give once, few or many, or a class for an expanded clone.

D | J | V | size | DNA | CDR3
TRBD1 | TRBJ2-7 | TRBV12-3/TRBV12-4 | NA | TGTGCCACCGGGACAGACCCCTACGAGCAGTACTTC | CATGTDPYEQYF
TRBD1 | TRBJ2-5 | TRBV24-1 | NA | TGTGCCATCAGGACAGGAAGAGAGACCCAGTACTTC | CAIRTGRETQYF
TRBD2 | TRBJ2-2 | TRBV11-2 | NA | TGTGCCAGCAGCCCCGGACTAGCGCGGAACACCGGGGAGCTGTTTTTT | CASSPGLARNTGELFF
NA | TRBJ1-5 | TRBV9 | NA | TGTGCCAGCAGCGTAGAAATGGATAGCAATCAGCCCCAGCATTTT | CASSVEMDSNQPQHF
NA | TRBJ1-3 | TRBV5-1 | NA | TGCGCCAGCAGCTTGGGGGGTCTGGACTCTGGAAACACCATATATTTT | CASSLGGLDSGNTIYF
NA | TRBJ1-3 | TRBV5-1 | NA | TGCGCCAGCAGAGAGGGCCCTGGAAACACCATATATTTT | CASREGPGNTIYF
NA | TRBJ2-7 | TRBV5-5 | few | TGTGCCAGCAGCTTGGTTGAAGTCTTCTACGAGCAGTACTTC | CASSLVEVFYEQYF
NA | TRBJ2-7 | TRBV11-2 | NA | TGTGCCAGCAGCTCTCCAAATTCCTACGAGCAGTACTTC | CASSSPNSYEQYF
TRBD1 | TRBJ1-2 | TRBV6-2/TRBV6-3 | once | TGTGCCAGCAGTCGCCCGACAGGGGGGTATGGCTACACCTTC | CASSRPTGGYGYTF
NA | TRBJ1-1 | TRBV28 | NA | TGTGCCAGCAGTTCAGTTGGGGATGAAGCTTTCTTT | CASSSVGDEAFF
NA | TRBJ2-1 | TRBV27 | NA | TGTGCCAGCAGATATGGGACTGTCTCCTACAATGAGCAGTTCTTC | CASRYGTVSYNEQFF
TRBD1 | TRBJ1-4 | TRBV7-6 | NA | TGTGCCAGCAGCGAGGGGACAGGCGGCGGAGAAAAACTGTTTTTT | CASSEGTGGGEKLFF
NA | TRBJ1-4 | TRBV5-1 | NA | TGCGCCAGCAGCTTAGGCAGGGGAAGTGAAAAACTGTTTTTT | CASSLGRGSEKLFF
TRBD1 | TRBJ1-6 | TRBV7-3 | NA | TGTGCCAGCAGCTATACAGGGGGATATAATTCACCCCTCCACTTT | CASSYTGGYNSPLHF
NA | TRBJ1-2 | TRBV4-1 | NA | TGCGCCAGCAGCCAAGAGGAAGGAAGGACATACGCTGGCTACACCTTC | CASSQEEGRTYAGYTF
TRBD1 | TRBJ1-1 | TRBV18 | NA | TGTGCCAGCTCTGGACAGGGGGCAAACACTGAAGCTTTCTTT | CASSGQGANTEAFF
TRBD1 | TRBJ1-1 | TRBV28 | NA | TGTGCCAGCAGTTCCTCGGACAGGGTACGAGGTGAAGCTTTCTTT | CASSSSDRVRGEAFF
NA | TRBJ1-1 | TRBV30 | NA | TGTGCCTGGAGTGTAGGGATGCTCAACACTGAAGCTTTCTTT | CAWSVGMLNTEAFF
NA | TRBJ1-3 | TRBV5-6 | few | TGTGCCAGCAGCTTGTCTGGGGTCTCTGGAAACACCATATATTTT | CASSLSGVSGNTIYF
NA | TRBJ1-2 | TRBV6-2/TRBV6-3 | few | TGTGCCAGCAGTCGCCCGGGGGGAGGCGGCTATGGCTACACCTTC | CASSRPGGGGYGYTF
TRBD2 | TRBJ2-7 | TRBV2 | NA | TGTGCCAGCAGTCTGGGACTAGCACCCACCTACGAGCAGTACTTC | CASSLGLAPTYEQYF
NA | TRBJ2-5 | TRBV1 | NA | TGCACCAGCAGCCATTTGGCTGGCAGCGGAGAGACCCAGTACTTC | CTSSHLAGSGETQYF
TRBD1 | TRBJ2-3 | TRBV7-7 | NA | TGTGCTAGCAGTCTCACAGGGGGCGTCACAGATACGCAGTATTTT | CASSLTGGVTDTQYF
TRBD1 | TRBJ1-5 | TRBV28 | NA | TGTGCCAGCAGTCCCTCCAGGGGGCCGAGCAATCAGCCCCAGCATTTT | CASSPSRGPSNQPQHF
NA | TRBJ1-2 | TRBV6-5 | NA | TGTGCCAGCAGGAGGGACACAGCTAACTATGGCTACACCTTC | CASRRDTANYGYTF
NA | TRBJ2-1 | TRBV28 | NA | TGTGCCAGCAGTCCCCCTCCCTACAATGAGCAGTTCTTC | CASSPPPYNEQFF
NA | TRBJ1-5 | TRBV12-3/TRBV12-4 | NA | TGTGCCAGCAGAGCATATAGCAATCAGCCCCAGCATTTT | CASRAYSNQPQHF
NA | TRBJ2-7 | TRBV11-2 | NA | TGTGCCAGCAGCAGGGTGATGGGGCGGGCCTACGAGCAGTACTTC | CASSRVMGRAYEQYF
NA | TRBJ2-1 | TRBV30 | NA | TGTGCCTGGAGCGAGGTCGGTGGGGGTCAGTTCTTC | CAWSEVGGGQFF
TRBD1 | TRBJ1-4 | TRBV5-1 | NA | TGCGCCAGCAGCTCAGGGACAGGGGGCGGATATGAAAAACTGTTTTTT | CASSSGTGGGYEKLFF
TRBD1 | TRBJ1-2 | TRBV2 | once | TGTGCCAGCAGTGTTACCGGGACAGGGGGGTATGGCTACACCTTC | CASSVTGTGGYGYTF
TRBD2 | TRBJ2-3 | TRBV28 | NA | TGTGCCAGCGCTGGGGGAGCGGGAGGGGCAGATACGCAGTATTTT | CASAGGAGGADTQYF
NA | TRBJ2-2 | TRBV5-4 | NA | TGTGCCAGCAGCTCGGAGGCCCCGGGTACCGGGGAGCTGTTTTTT | CASSSEAPGTGELFF
NA | TRBJ1-5 | TRBV27 | NA | TGTGCCAGCAGTTTTTGGGGAGCCGATCAGCCCCAGCATTTT | CASSFWGADQPQHF
TRBD1 | TRBJ1-4 | TRBV28 | NA | TGTGCCAGCAGTTCGACCGGGACAGGTGATGAAAAACTGTTTTTT | CASSSTGTGDEKLFF
NA | TRBJ2-5 | TRBV7-3 | once | TGTGCCAGCAGCTTACAGGGGTCTTCACAAGAGACCCAGTACTTC | CASSLQGSSQETQYF
NA | TRBJ1-5 | TRBV7-2 | NA | TGTGCCAGCAGCAGAGGGGGACACAACAATCAGCCCCAGCATTTT | CASSRGGHNNQPQHF
TRBD1 | TRBJ2-4 | TRBV5-1 | NA | TGCGCCAGCAGCTCGACAGGGGGAAACATTCAGTACTTC | CASSSTGGNIQYF
TRBD2 | TRBJ2-1 | TRBV30 | NA | TGTGCCTGGAGTGTAGCTCTAGCGGGAGTGGGCTCCTACAATGAGCAGTTCTTC | CAWSVALAGVGSYNEQFF
TRBD1 | TRBJ1-1 | TRBV10-3 | NA | TGTGCCATCAGTGATTCAGGGGGCATAAACACTGAAGCTTTCTTT | CAISDSGGINTEAFF
NA | TRBJ2-7 | TRBV4-2 | NA | TGTGCCAGCAGCCAAGGGAAGAGTGGGATCTCCTACGAGCAGTACTTC | CASSQGKSGISYEQYF
NA | TRBJ2-5 | TRBV27 | NA | TGTGCCAGCAGTTTAGCTTGGCGAGTCCGTGGGGAGACCCAGTACTTC | CASSLAWRVRGETQYF
TRBD1 | TRBJ1-6 | TRBV6-1 | NA | TGTGCCAGCAGTGAAGCCGGACAGGGGAAAATTTCAAATTCACCCCTCCACTTT | CASSEAGQGKISNSPLHF
NA | TRBJ2-7 | TRBV7-2 | NA | TGTGCCAGCAGCCATACACGGGATAAGCAGTACTTC | CASSHTRDKQYF
NA | TRBJ2-2 | TRBV6-5 | NA | TGTGCCAGCAGTACGGGACGGCCGAACACCGGGGAGCTGTTTTTT | CASSTGRPNTGELFF
TRBD2 | TRBJ2-2 | TRBV10-3 | once | TGTGCCATCAGTGGGACTAGCGGGGGCACCGGGGAGCTGTTTTTT | CAISGTSGGTGELFF
NA | TRBJ2-7 | TRBV7-2 | NA | TGTGCCAGCAGCTTATCCCTGCCCTACGAGCAGTACTTC | CASSLSLPYEQYF
TRBD1 | TRBJ2-1 | TRBV5-4 | NA | TGTGCCAGCAGCCCCATGGACAGGGGTGACAATGAGCAGTTCTTC | CASSPMDRGDNEQFF
TRBD1 | TRBJ1-5 | TRBV6-6 | NA | TGTGCCAGCAACACAGGGGGAAATCAGCCCCAGCATTTT | CASNTGGNQPQHF
NA | TRBJ2-5 | TRBV30 | NA | TGTGCCTGGAACCGGACCCCGGGAGAGACCCAGTACTTC | CAWNRTPGETQYF
TRBD1 | TRBJ1-5 | TRBV19 | NA | TGTGCCAGTAGTATAATTTCGGTGGTGACAGGGAATAGCAATCAGCCCCAGCATTTT | CASSIISVVTGNSNQPQHF
NA | TRBJ1-4 | TRBV19 | NA | TGTGCCAGTAGTCCGGGGACATCGGGGCGTGAAAAACTGTTTTTT | CASSPGTSGREKLFF
TRBD1 | TRBJ1-4 | TRBV18 | NA | TGTGCCAGCTCACCGCAGGGGGCGGGTGAAAAACTGTTTTTT | CASSPQGAGEKLFF
TRBD1 | TRBJ1-2 | TRBV5-1 | NA | TGCGCCAGCAGCTTGCCCGGACAGGGCTATGGCTACACCTTC | CASSLPGQGYGYTF
NA | TRBJ1-3 | TRBV30 | NA | TGTGCCTGGAGTGCCAACTCCGGAAACACCATATATTTT | CAWSANSGNTIYF
NA | TRBJ1-1 | TRBV6-2/TRBV6-3 | NA | TGTGCCAGCAGCCCCCCGGGTGAGAAAACTGAAGCTTTCTTT | CASSPPGEKTEAFF
TRBD1 | TRBJ2-7 | TRBV19 | NA | TGTGCCAGTAGAGCAGGACAGGGTGGTGAGCAGTACTTC | CASRAGQGGEQYF
TRBD1 | TRBJ1-2 | TRBV6-2/TRBV6-3 | NA | TGTGCCAGCAGTCCCGGACAGGGGGCAGGAGGCTATGGCTACACCTTC | CASSPGQGAGGYGYTF
NA | TRBJ2-1 | TRBV27 | few | TGTGCCAGCAGCTATACGGGACCGACAAATGAGCAGTTCTTC | CASSYTGPTNEQFF
NA | TRBJ2-2 | TRBV28 | NA | TGTGCCAGCAGTCGAAACACCGGGGAGCTGTTTTTT | CASSRNTGELFF